This record concerns one TCR beta chain sequence. The data were produced by immunoSEQ multiplex PCR, yet TCRdb's version contains in-frame clones alone and is incomplete. The sample contains fewer than 80,000 clones, roughly 80% of which appear only once. This record belongs to a study of blood T cell repertoires in COVID-19. About the research overall: COVID-19 samples from acute and convalescent phases originated in the United States, Italy and Spain.

The clonotype was recovered from a man in his 60s with acute or convalescent COVID-19. The sample consisted of peripheral blood.

In DNA form, the CDR3 reads TGTGCCAGCAGCTTAGATAGGAACACCGGGGAGCTGTTTTTT. Translating gives CASSLDRNTGELFF. The chain combines TRBV7-8 with TRBJ2-2; D remains ambiguous. Trimming took 1 base from V and 1 from J, leaving 4 bases between them. The V gene's germline CDR1 is SGHVS and CDR2 FQNEAQ. The CDR3 runs to 14 residues.